This T cell receptor beta chain was recorded in a study of T cells in Graves' hyperthyroidism and ophthalmopathy. Study-wide results and limits: Blood also showed most of the thyroid clonotypes that were expanded above 0.001.

A word on this clonotype: Antigen specificity is unknown.

The CDR3 loop spans 15 amino acids. Germline V gene lookup returns CDR1 SGHNT and CDR2 YENEEA. With V trimmed by 5 bases and J by 1 base, 5 bases remained unmatched. Regions amplified from RNA transcripts were the TCR beta CDR3 regions. A set of HTBI primers served as the primers for a first-round RT-PCR of the TCR CDR3. Each CDR3 protein gets one entry after TCRdb re-called the multiplex PCR reads with MiXCR. Among 500,000 to 750,000 distinct CDR3 sequences listed, 15% to 17% were seen once. The sequence was obtained from a woman aged 30 to 39 with Graves' hyperthyroidism. The chain combines TRBV11-3 with TRBJ2-3; 8 bases line up with TRBD1. The sample was blood. Here the CDR3 DNA reads TGTGCCAGCAGCCCAGGACAGGGCGGCACAGATACGCAGTATTTT. Its translation: CASSPGQGGTDTQYF.